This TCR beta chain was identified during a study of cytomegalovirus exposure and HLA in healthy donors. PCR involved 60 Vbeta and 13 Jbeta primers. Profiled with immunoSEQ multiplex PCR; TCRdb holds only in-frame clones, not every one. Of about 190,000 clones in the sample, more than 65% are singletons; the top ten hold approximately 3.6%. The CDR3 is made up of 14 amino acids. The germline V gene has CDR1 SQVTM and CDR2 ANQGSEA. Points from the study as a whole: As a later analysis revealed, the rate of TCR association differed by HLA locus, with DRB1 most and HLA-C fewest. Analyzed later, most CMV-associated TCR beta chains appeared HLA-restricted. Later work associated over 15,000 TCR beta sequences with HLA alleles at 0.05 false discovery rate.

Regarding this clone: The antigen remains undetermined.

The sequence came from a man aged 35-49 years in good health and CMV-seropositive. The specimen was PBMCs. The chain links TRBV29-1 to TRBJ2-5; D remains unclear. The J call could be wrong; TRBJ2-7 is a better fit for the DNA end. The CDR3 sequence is CSVDRVTGTYEQYF. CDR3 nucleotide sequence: TGCAGCGTTGACCGGGTCACGGGTACCTACGAGCAGTACTTC.